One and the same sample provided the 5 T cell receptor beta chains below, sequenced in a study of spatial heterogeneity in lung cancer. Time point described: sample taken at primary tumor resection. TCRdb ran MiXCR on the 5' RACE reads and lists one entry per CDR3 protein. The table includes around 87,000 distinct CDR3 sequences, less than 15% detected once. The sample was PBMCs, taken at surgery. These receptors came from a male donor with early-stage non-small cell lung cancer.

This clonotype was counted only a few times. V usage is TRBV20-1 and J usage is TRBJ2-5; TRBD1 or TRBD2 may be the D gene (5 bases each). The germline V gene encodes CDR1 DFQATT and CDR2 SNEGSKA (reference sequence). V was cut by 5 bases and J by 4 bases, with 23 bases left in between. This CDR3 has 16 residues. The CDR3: CSAPSFLQDAGETQYF. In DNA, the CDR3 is TGCAGTGCTCCCTCTTTTTTACAGGACGCGGGAGAGACCCAGTACTTC.

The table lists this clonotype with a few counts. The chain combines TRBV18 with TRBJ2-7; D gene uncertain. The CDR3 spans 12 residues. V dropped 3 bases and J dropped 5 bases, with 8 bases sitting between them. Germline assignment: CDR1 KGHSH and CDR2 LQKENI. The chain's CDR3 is CASSPQVDEQYF. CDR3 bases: TGTGCCAGCTCACCCCAGGTCGACGAGCAGTACTTC.

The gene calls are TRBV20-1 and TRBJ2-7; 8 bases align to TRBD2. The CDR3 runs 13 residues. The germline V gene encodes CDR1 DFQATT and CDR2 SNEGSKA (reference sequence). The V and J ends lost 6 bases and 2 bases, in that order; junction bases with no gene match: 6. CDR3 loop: CSAYGRAAYEQYF. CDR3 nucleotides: TGCAGTGCCTACGGGAGGGCAGCCTACGAGCAGTACTTC.

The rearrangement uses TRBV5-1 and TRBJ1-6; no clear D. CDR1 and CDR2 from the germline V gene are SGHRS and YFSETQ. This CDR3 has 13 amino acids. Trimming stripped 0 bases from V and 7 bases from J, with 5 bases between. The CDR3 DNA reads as TGCGCCAGCAGCTTGGCCGGCAATTCACCCCTCCACTTT. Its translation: CASSLAGNSPLHF.

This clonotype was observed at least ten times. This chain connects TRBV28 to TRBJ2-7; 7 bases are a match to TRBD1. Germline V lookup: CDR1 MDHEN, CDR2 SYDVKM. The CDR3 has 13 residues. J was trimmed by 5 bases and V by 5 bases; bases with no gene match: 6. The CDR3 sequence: CASSPTTGNEQYF. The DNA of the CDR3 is TGTGCCAGCAGTCCCACGACAGGGAACGAGCAGTACTTC.